Given below is one TCR beta chain in context. The specificity of this receptor is unknown. No quality values exist for individual bases; no much larger clone is one base distant. The data stem from a study of a mutant IDH1 vaccine in newly diagnosed glioma (dated by TCRdb to the early 2020s). Background on the whole study: Vaccination started 4-6 weeks after radiotherapy alone, or was given together with temozolomide cycles in the groups whose treatment included chemotherapy. The week-35 safety follow-up was designated visit V12, and the week-47 end of study was designated visit V13. Longitudinal TCRB deep sequencing was performed for fewer than 30 treated patients wherever samples were available for exploratory analyses. Prior to enrollment, patients had been given standard therapy consisting of radiotherapy alone, temozolomide alone, or radiochemotherapy with temozolomide, with the combination given to most patients. Of the approximately 30 treated patients, approximately 62% were male and about 40% were female, and the mean age was approximately 40 years. Peripheral blood was collected at six visits: V03 (baseline), V05, V07, V10, V12 and V13. The paper as a whole reports these results and caveats: Across multiple MHC alleles, vaccine-induced immune responses were seen in 90% to 95% of patients. Changes in the top peripheral T cell clonotypes picked up by TCRB sequencing did not appear to be linked to pseudoprogression. The authors stated that sample limitations prevented analyses of patient blood samples from being reproduced. Availability determined which PBMC samples were chosen for TCRB deep sequencing.

The library was obtained by the immunoSEQ multiplex PCR assay. Rearranged TCR beta chain sequences were amplified using the hsTCRB Kit according to the manufacturer's protocol. An Illumina MiSeq was used to sequence the TCRB libraries. The original methods were these. Demultiplexing, trimming and gene mapping were performed with the kit vendor's proprietary platform. TCRdb retrieved this table from immuneACCESS and kept in-frame rearrangements only. Not all clones are present; in checked studies, unresolved V genes account for under half, and no reason is known for the remainder. Clone size and the V and J calls come from that table; the DNA yielded D and trimming. The sample data list about 40,000 clones, and 65% to 90% of these were observed just once. The top ten clones comprise about 19% of the sample. The time point label for this specimen denotes: week 47, end of study. Every vaccine dose consisted of 300 ug of a 20-mer mutant IDH1 peptide in Montanide, administered subcutaneously together with topical imiquimod. Across visits V03 through V10, patients got a total of eight vaccinations, given in weeks 1, 3, 5, 7, 11, 15, 19 and 23. All donors had newly diagnosed IDH1-mutant astrocytomas of WHO grade 3 or 4 that showed loss of nuclear ATRX. The samples were drawn from NOA16, a multicentre, single-arm, open-label phase I trial in Germany that tested a mutant IDH1 peptide vaccine in humans for the first time. Genomic DNA for TCRB sequencing was extracted from EDTA blood using the DNeasy Blood and Tissue Kit.

The CDR3 spans 15 residues, from the cysteine through the phenylalanine. The sequence is cut down to CDR3 DNA, 45 bases in frame from base 1. Per the germline V gene, SQVTM is the CDR1 and ANQGSEA is the CDR2. Here V drops 6 bases and J drops 3 bases, and the junction holds 12 bases not matched to any gene. This TCR derives from a man younger than 35 with glioma. Some clones in this sample may be carry-over from other donors' samples. The input for sequencing was PBMCs, taken from a glioma patient whose treatment included an IDH1 peptide vaccine. Recombination joined TRBV29-1 with TRBJ2-3; 7 junctional bases match TRBD2. The DNA sequence follows: TGCAGCGTGGGGGGGAGAGGGTCGATGACAGATACGCAGTATTTT. This is translated as CSVGGRGSMTDTQYF.